This T cell receptor (beta chain) is drawn from a study of T-cell memory formation after mild COVID-19. Study outcomes and limitations: Day 15 to 85 contractors were CD4/CD8 balanced; later expanders leaned CD4+.

Trimming cost V 6 bases and J 4 bases; bases outside gene matches: 3. CDR3 length: 14 residues. Germline V lookup: CDR1 ENHRY, CDR2 SYGVKD. In its sample, this clonotype was seen a few times. The antigen is undetermined. 5'RACE primed at constant segments yielded TCR alpha and TCR beta cDNA libraries bearing sample barcodes and UMIs. Each CDR3 protein is one row after TCRdb ran MiXCR on the 5' RACE reads. This sample carries about 110,000 distinct CDR3 sequences, about 24% of them seen once, and the ten largest clones take roughly two fifths. This receptor was identified in a man aged 18 to 29 who had mild COVID-19 (a few samples of this study predate the infection). Cell type and time point are not known. The J gene is TRBJ2-3, the V gene TRBV10-3; 11 bases align to TRBD2. Sequencing was performed on PBMCs or a T cell subset sorted from them (not recorded which). The CDR3 DNA reads TGTGCCATCAGATTAGCGGGGGGGTCAGATACGCAGTATTTT. Protein: CAIRLAGGSDTQYF.